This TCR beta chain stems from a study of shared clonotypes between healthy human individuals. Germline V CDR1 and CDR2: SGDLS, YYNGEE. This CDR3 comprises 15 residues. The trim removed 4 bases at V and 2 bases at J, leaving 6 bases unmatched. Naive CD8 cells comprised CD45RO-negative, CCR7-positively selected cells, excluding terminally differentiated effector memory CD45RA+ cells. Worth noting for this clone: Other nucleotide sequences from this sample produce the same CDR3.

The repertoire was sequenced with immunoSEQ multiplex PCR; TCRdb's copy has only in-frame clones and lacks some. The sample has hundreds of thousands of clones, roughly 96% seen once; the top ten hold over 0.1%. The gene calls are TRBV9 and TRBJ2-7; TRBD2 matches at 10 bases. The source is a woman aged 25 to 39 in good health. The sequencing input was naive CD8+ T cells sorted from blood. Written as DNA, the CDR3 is TGTGCCAGCAGCCCCCGGCTAGCGGGAGCCTACGAGCAGTACTTC. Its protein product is CASSPRLAGAYEQYF.